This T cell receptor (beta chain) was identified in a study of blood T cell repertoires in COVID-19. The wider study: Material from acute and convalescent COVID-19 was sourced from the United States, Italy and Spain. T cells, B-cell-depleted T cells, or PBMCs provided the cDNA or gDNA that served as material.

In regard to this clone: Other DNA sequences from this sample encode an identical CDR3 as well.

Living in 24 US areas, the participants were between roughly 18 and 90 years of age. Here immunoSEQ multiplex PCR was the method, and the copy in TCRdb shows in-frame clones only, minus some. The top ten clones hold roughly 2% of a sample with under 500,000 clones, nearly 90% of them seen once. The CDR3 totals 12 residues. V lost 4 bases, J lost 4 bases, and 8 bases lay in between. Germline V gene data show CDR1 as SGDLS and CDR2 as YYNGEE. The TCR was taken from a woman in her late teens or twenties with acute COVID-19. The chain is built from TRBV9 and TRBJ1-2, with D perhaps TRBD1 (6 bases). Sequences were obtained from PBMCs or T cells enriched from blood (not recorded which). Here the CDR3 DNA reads TGTGCCAGCAGCTCACAGGGCTATGGCTACACCTTC. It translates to CASSSQGYGYTF. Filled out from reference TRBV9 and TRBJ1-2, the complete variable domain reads DSGVTQTPKHLITATGQRVTLRCSPRSGDLSVYWYQQSLDQGLQFLIQYYNGEERAKGNILERFSAQQFPDLHSELNLSSLELGDSALYFCASSSQGYGYTFGSGTRLTVV.